This T cell receptor beta chain was sequenced during a study of OX40 agonist ivuxolimab in advanced cancers. Study information: Patients took ivuxolimab, an agonistic anti-OX40 (CD134) antibody. At 0.01 to 10 mg/kg, ivuxolimab was administered intravenously to patients every 2 weeks. Regarding the study as a whole: The authors did not determine the antigen specificity of the expanded peripheral T cells. Compared with CD4+, CD8+ T cells on average had more expanded clones.

With regard to this clone: The antigen remains undetermined.

Method: immunoSEQ multiplex PCR; TCRdb's copy keeps in-frame clones and lacks some. The sample records some 74,000 clones, 65% to 90% being singletons. The trim removed 0 bases at V and 1 base at J, leaving 3 bases unmatched. Germline V CDR1 and CDR2: SGHRS, YFSETQ. The CDR3 consists of 16 residues. The rearrangement joins TRBV5-1 to TRBJ2-3; 9 nucleotides align to TRBD2. This TCR came from an adult with an advanced solid tumor such as melanoma, head and neck, liver or kidney cancer. The sequencing here drew on CD4+ or CD8+ T cells sorted from blood, taken in a trial of the OX40 agonist ivuxolimab. DNA for the CDR3: TGCGCCAGCAGCTTGGGATGGACTAGCGGCACAGATACGCAGTATTTT. Residues: CASSLGWTSGTDTQYF.